This T cell receptor (beta chain) derives from a study of cytomegalovirus exposure and HLA in healthy donors. Whole-study results and caveats: It emerged from a later analysis that several of the most significant clusters appeared to be linked to common viral pathogens. In presence/absence analyses, roughly uniform sequencing depth across donors was assumed. At a 0.05 false discovery rate, a later analysis found around 17,000 TCR beta sequences to be associated with HLA alleles.

60 Vbeta and 13 Jbeta primers were used in PCR. The assay was immunoSEQ multiplex PCR, and TCRdb's table has in-frame clones only and misses some. The table includes around 150,000 clones, around 81% detected once. As concerns this clone: Antigen specificity is unknown.

Sequencing was carried out using PBMCs. The origin of this receptor is a woman aged 50 to 65 in good health and CMV-seronegative.

The CDR3 region is CSVELPQESGYTF. CDR3 DNA: TGCAGCGTTGAGTTACCGCAGGAAAGTGGCTACACCTTC. The V and J genes are TRBV29-1 and TRBJ1-2; D not resolved. CDR3 length equals 13 residues. Trimming removed 3 bases at V and 7 bases at J, with 15 bases between. Germline lookup yields CDR1 SQVTM and CDR2 ANQGSEA. Full variable domain (missing parts from reference TRBV29-1 and TRBJ1-2): SAVISQKPSRDICQRGTSLTIQCQVDSQVTMMFWYRQQPGQSLTLIATANQGSEATYESGFVIDKFPISRPNLTFSTLTVSNMSPEDSSIYLCSVELPQESGYTFGSGTRLTVV.